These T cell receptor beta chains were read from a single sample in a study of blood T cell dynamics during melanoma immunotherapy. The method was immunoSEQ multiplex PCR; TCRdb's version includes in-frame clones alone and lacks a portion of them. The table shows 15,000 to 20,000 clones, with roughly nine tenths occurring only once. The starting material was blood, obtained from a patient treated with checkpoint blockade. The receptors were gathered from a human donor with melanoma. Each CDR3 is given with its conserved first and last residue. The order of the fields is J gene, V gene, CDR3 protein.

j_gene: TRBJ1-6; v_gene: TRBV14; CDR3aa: CASSQVGTAYNSPLHF
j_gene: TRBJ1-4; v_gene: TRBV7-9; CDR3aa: CASSLGIGTNEKLFF
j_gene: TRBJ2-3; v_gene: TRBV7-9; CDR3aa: CASSLEGRGTQYF
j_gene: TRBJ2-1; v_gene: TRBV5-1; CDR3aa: CASTPTIGGGNNEQFF
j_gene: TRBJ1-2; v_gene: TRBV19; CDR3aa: CASTNSGTGAQIYGYTF
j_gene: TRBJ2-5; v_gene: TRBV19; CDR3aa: CASSIGGGLRETQYF
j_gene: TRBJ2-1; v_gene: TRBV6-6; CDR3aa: CASTPTSGGTNEQFF
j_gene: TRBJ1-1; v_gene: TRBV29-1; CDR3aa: CSVGRGNTEAFF
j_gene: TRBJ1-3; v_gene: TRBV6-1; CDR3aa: CARNRKGNTIYF
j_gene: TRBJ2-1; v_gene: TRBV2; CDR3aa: CASAQLAGGYDEQFF
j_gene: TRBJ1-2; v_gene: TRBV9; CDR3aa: CASSAPRDINYGYTF
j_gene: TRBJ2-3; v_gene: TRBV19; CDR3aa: CASSMQGADTQYF
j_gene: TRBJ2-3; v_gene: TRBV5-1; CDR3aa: CASSPGQGSVADTQYF
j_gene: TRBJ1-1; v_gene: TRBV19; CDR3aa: CASSWGARTEAFF
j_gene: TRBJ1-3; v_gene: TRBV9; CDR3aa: CASSVISGTGVGNTIYF
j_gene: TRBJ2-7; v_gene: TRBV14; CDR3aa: CASSRQGMGEQYF
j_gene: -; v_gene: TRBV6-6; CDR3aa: CASSYGGGYSSYEQYF
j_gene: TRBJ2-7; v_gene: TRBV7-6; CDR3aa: CASSYIQGAEQYF
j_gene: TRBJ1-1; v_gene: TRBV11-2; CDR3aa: CASSLDMNTEAFF
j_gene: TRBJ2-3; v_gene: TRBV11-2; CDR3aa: CASSLGELDYTDTQYF
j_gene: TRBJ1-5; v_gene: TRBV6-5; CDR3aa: CASRMAGQNQPQHF
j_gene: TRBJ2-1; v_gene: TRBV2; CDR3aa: CASSQDRGSYNEQFF
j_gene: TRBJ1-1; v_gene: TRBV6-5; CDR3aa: CASSYSNRSPYTEAFF
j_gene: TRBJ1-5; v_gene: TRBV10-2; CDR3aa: CASSEKDQPQHF
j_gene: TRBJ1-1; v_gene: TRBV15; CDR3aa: CATSRSGSAGGAAEAFF
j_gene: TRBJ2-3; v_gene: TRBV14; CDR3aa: CASSRRGGAITDTQYF
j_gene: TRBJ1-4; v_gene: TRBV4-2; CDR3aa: CASSPGQGGEKLFF
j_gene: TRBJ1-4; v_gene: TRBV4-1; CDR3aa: CATRERRSNEKLFF
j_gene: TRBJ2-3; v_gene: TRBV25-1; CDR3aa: CASRQLTDTQYF
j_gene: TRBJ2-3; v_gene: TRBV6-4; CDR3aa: CASERTGRLAGGLDTQYF
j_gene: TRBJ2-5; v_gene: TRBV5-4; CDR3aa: CASSLAQRLAGARETQYF
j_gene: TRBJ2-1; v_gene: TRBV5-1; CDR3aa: CASSSGQVNNEQFF
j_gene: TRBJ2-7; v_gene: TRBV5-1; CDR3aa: CASSLAGHSSYEQYF
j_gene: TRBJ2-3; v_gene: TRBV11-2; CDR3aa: CASSSSGLAGGLYF
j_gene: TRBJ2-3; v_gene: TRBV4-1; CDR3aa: CASTGAGGNTDTQYF
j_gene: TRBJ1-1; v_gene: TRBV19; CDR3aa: CASSKTTGAGNTEAFF
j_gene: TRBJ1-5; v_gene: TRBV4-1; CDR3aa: CASSLLSSGTVKGPQHF
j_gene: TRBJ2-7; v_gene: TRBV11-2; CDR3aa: CASSLGGGEQYF
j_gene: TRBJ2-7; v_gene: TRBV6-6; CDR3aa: CASSYFLAGEAYEQYF
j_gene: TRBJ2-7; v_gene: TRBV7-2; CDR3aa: CASSPGPSTDEQYF
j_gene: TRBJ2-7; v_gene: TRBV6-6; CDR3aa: CASSPRGRTSSYEQYF
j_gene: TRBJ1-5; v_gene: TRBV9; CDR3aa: CASSVDGGLGQPQHF
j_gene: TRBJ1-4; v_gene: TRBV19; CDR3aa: CASSPGQVLDGGEKLFF
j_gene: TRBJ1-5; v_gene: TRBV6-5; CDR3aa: CASSYSRQASNQPQHF
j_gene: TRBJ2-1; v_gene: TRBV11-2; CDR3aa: CASSSGTSGGGREQFF
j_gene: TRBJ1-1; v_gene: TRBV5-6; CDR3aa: CASSPIGGGTGSNTEAFF
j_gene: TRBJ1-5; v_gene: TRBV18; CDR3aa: CASSKAVDQPQHF
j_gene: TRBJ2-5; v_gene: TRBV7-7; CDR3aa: CASSLQGEGETQYF
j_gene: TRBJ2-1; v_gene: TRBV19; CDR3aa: CASTPYSSSYNEQFF
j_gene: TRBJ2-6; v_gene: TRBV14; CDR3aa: CASSPQGGSRNSGANVLTF
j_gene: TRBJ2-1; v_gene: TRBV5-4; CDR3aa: CASSLGTNTGGNEQFF
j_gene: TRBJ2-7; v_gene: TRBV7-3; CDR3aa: CASSSGRGYEQYF
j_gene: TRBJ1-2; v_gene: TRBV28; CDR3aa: CASSPGQRGYTF
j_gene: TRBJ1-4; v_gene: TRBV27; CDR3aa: CASSLQGRKLFF
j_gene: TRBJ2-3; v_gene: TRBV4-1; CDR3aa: CASSQDAAARDTQYF
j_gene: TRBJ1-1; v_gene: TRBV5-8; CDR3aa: CASSLTGNTEAFF